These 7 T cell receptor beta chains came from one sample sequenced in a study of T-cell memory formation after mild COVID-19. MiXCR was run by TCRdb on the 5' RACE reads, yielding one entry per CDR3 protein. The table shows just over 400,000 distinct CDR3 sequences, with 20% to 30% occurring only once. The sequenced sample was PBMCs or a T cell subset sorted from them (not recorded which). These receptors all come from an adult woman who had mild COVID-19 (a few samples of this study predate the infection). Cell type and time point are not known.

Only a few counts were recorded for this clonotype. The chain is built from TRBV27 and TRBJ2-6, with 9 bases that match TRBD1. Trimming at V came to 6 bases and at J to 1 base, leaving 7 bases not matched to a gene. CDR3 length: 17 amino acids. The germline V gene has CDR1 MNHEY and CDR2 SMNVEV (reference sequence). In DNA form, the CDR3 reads TGTGCCAGCAGGCAGACAGGGGGATTGTCTGGGGCCAACGTCCTGACTTTC. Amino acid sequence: CASRQTGGLSGANVLTF.

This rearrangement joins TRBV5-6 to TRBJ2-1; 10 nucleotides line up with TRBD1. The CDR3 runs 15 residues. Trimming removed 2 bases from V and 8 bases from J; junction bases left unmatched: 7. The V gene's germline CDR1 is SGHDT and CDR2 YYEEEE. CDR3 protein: CASSFGSGTGDEQFF. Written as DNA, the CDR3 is TGTGCCAGCAGCTTTGGGTCCGGGACAGGGGATGAGCAGTTCTTC.

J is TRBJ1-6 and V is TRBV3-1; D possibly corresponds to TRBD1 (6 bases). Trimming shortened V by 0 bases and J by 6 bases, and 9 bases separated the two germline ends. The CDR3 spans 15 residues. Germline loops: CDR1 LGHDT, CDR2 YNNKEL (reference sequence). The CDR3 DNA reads TGTGCCAGCAGCCAAGACCCAGGGGTTAATTCACCCCTCCACTTT. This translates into CASSQDPGVNSPLHF.

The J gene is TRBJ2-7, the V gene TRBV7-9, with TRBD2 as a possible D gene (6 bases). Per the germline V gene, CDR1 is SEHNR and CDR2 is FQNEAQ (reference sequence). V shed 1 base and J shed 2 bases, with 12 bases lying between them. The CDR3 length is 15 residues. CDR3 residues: CASSLGFGRTYEQYF. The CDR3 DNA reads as TGTGCCAGCAGCTTAGGGTTCGGGAGAACCTACGAGCAGTACTTC.

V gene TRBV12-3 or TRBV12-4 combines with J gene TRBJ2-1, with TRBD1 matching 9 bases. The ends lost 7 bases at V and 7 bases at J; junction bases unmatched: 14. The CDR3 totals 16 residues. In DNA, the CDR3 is TGTGCCAGCACCAGCTTGAGGGACAGGGCAGGGAATGAGCAGTTCTTC. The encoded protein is CASTSLRDRAGNEQFF.

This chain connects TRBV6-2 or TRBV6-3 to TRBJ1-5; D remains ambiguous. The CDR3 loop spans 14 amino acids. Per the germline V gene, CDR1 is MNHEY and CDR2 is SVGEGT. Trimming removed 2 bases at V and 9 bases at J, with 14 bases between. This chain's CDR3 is CASSYDYSPRPQHF. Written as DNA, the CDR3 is TGTGCCAGCAGTTACGACTATTCCCCGAGGCCCCAGCATTTT.

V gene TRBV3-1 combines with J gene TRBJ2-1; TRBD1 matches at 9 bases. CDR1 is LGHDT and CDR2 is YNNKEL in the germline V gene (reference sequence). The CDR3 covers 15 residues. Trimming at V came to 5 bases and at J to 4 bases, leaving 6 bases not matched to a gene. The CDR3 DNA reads TGTGCCAGCAGCTGGGACAGGGACCCTTACAATGAGCAGTTCTTC. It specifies CASSWDRDPYNEQFF.